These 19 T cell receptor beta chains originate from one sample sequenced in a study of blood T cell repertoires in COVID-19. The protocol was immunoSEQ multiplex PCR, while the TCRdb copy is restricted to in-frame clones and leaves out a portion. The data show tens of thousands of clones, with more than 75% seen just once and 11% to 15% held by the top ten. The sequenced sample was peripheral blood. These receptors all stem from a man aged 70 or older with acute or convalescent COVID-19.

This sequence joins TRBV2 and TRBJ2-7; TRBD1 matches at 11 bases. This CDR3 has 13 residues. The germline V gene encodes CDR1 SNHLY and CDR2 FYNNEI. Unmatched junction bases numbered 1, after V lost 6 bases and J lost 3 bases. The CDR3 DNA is TGTGCCAGCAGGGGGACAGGGGGCTACGAGCAGTACGTC. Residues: CASRGTGGYEQYV.

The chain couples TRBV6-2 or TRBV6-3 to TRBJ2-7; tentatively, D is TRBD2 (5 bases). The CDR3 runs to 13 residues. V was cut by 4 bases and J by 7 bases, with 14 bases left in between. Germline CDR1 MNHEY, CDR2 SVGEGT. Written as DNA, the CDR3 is TGTGCCAGCAGTTCTCGGACTGGGGATGAGCAGTACTTC. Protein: CASSSRTGDEQYF.

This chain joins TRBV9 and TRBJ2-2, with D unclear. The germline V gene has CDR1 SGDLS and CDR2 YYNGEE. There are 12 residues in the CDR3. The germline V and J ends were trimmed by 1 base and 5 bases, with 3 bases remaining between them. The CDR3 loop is CASSVPTGELFF. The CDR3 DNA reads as TGTGCCAGCAGCGTACCAACCGGGGAGCTGTTTTTT.

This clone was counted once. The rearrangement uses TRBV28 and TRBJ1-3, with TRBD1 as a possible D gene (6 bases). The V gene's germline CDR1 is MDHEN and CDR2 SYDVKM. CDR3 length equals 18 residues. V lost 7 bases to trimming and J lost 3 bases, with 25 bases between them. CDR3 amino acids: CASTPGGTGNVGGNTIYF. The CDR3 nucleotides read TGTGCCAGCACCCCTGGCGGAACAGGGAACGTGGGTGGAAACACCATATATTTT.

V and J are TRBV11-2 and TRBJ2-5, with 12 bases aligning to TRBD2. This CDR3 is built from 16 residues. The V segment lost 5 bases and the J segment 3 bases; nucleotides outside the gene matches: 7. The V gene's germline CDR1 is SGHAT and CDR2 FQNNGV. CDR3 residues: CASSPPRLAGEETQYF. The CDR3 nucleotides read TGTGCCAGCAGCCCGCCTCGACTAGCGGGGGAAGAGACCCAGTACTTC.

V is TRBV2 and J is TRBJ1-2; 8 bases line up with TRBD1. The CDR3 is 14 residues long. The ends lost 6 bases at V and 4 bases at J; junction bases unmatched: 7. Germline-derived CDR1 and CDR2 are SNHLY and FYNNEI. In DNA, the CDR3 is TGTGCCAGCAGGTCTCAGGGGGCGATCTATGGCTACACCTTC. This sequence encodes CASRSQGAIYGYTF.

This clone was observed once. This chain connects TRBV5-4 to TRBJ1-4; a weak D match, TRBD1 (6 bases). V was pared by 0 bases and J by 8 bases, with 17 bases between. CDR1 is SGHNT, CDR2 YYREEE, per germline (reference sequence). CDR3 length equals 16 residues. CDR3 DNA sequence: TGTGCCAGCAGCTTGGGAGACAGGATCGGAAACGAAAAACTGTTTTTT. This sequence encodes CASSLGDRIGNEKLFF.

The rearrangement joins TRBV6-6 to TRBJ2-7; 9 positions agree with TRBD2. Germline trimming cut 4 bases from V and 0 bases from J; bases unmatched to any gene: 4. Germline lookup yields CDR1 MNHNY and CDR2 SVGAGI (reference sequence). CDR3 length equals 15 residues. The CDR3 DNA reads TGTGCCAGCAGTTCACAGACTAGCGGCTCCTACGAGCAGTACTTC. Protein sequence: CASSSQTSGSYEQYF.

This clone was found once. The CDR3 loop is CASSQFSCQVFITEAFF. CDR3 DNA sequence: TGCGCCAGCAGTCAGTTCTCGTGTCAGGTCTTTATCACTGAAGCTTTCTTT. V usage is TRBV23-1 and J usage is TRBJ1-1; D gene ambiguous. TRBV23-1 is an open reading frame whose function is uncertain. The CDR3 has 17 amino acids. V lost 3 bases to trimming and J lost 4 bases, with 21 bases between them.

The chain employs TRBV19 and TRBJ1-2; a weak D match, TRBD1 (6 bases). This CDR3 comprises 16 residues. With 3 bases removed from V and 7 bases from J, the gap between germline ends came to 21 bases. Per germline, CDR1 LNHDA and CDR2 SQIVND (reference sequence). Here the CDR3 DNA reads TGTGCCAGTAGTATGATACGGGACACCCGCCCGTTTGGCTACACCTTC. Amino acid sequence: CASSMIRDTRPFGYTF.

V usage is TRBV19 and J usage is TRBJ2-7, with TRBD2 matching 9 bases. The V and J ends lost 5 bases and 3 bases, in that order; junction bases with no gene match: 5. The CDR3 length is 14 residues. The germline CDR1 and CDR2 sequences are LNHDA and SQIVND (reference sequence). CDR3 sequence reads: CASSAGREGYEQYF. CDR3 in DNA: TGTGCCAGTAGTGCGGGGCGGGAGGGCTACGAGCAGTACTTC.

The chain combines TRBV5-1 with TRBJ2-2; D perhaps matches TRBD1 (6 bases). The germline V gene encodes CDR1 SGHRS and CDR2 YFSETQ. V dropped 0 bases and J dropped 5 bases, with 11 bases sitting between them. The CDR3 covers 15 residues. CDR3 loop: CASSLEGGRTGELFF. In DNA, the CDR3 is TGCGCCAGCAGCTTGGAAGGGGGTCGGACCGGGGAGCTGTTTTTT.

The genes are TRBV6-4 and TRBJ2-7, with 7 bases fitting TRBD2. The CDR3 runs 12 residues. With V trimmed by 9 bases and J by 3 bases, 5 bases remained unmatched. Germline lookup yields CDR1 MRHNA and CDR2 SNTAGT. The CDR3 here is CARSGRGYEQYV. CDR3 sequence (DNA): TGTGCCAGGTCAGGGAGGGGCTACGAGCAGTACGTC.

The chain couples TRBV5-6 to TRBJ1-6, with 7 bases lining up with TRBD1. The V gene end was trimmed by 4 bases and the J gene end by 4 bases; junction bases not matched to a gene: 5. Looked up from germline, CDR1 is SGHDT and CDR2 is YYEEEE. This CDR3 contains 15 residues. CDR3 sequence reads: CASSEQGYYNSPLHF. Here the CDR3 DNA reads TGTGCCAGCAGCGAACAGGGGTATTATAATTCACCCCTCCACTTT.

The CDR3, as DNA: TGTGCCTGGACCGTGGGGGGGGGCTATGAAAAACTGTTTTTT. This translates into CAWTVGGGYEKLFF. The chain is built from TRBV30 and TRBJ1-4, with TRBD1 as a possible D gene (6 bases). V dropped 4 bases and J dropped 6 bases, with 15 bases sitting between them. Germline V CDR1 and CDR2: GTSNPN, SVGIG (reference sequence). The CDR3 is 14 amino acids.

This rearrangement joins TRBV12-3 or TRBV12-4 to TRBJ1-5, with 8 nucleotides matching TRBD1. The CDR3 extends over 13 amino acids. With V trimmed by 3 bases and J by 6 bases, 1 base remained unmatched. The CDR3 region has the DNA TGTGCCAGCAGTTTTGACAGGGGTCAGCCCCAGCATTTT. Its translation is CASSFDRGQPQHF.

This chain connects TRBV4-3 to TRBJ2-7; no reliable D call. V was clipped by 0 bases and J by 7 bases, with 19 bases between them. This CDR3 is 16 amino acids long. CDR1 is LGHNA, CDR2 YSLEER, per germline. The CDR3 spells CASSQEGYNPGREQYF. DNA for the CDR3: TGCGCCAGCAGCCAAGAGGGCTACAATCCCGGTAGGGAGCAGTACTTC.

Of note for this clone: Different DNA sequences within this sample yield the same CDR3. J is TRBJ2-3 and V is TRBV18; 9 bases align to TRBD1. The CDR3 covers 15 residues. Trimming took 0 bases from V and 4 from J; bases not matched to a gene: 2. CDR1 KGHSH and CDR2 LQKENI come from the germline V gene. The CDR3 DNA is TGTGCCAGCTCACCACCGAGGACAGGGGCAGATACGCAGTATTTT. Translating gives CASSPPRTGADTQYF.

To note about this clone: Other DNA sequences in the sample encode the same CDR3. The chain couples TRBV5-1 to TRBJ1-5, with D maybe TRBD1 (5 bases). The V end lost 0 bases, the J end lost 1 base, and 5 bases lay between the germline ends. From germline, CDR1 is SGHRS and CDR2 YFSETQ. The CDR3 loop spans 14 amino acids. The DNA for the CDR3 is TGCGCCAGCAGCTTGGGACAGAGCAATCAGCCCCAGCATTTT. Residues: CASSLGQSNQPQHF.